This T cell receptor (beta chain) was identified during a study of OX40 agonist ivuxolimab in advanced cancers. TCRdb keeps only in-frame clones here, not all; method: immunoSEQ multiplex PCR. Of roughly 50,000 clones listed, 87% were seen once; the top ten hold 0.37%. The J segment lost 2 bases and the V segment lost 5 bases, leaving 4 bases of the junction unmatched. In germline, CDR1 is SGHTA, CDR2 FQGTGA. The CDR3 is made up of 15 amino acids. This TCR derives from an adult with an advanced solid tumor such as melanoma, head and neck, liver or kidney cancer. The chain links TRBV7-3 to TRBJ2-3, with TRBD1 matching 10 bases. This material consisted of CD4+ or CD8+ T cells sorted from blood, taken in a trial of the OX40 agonist ivuxolimab. Written as DNA, the CDR3 is TGTGCCAGCAGCCCCGGGACAGGGGCCACAGATACGCAGTATTTT. Encoded protein: CASSPGTGATDTQYF.